One sample yielded the 26 T cell receptor beta chains listed below, sequenced in a study of OX40 agonist ivuxolimab in advanced cancers. TCRdb's table, derived via immunoSEQ multiplex PCR, lists solely in-frame clones and lacks some. The profile shows some 77,000 clones, around 92% of them singletons. The material sequenced was CD4+ or CD8+ T cells sorted from blood, taken in a trial of the OX40 agonist ivuxolimab. The receptor source for this set is an adult with an advanced solid tumor such as melanoma, head and neck, liver or kidney cancer.

The chain couples TRBV6-6 to TRBJ2-7; TRBD1 aligns across 7 bases. The V gene end was trimmed by 2 bases and the J gene end by 5 bases; junction bases not matched to a gene: 3. The CDR3 covers 13 residues. Germline V gene sequence: CDR1 MNHNY, CDR2 SVGAGI (reference sequence). In nucleotides, the CDR3 is TGTGCCAGCAGTTACCTTCAGGGGGACGAGCAGTACTTC. Its protein product is CASSYLQGDEQYF.

V usage is TRBV5-6 and J usage is TRBJ1-5, with D possibly TRBD1 on 6 matching bases. V lost 0 bases, J lost 2 bases, and 12 bases lay in between. This CDR3 has 16 residues. Germline V gives CDR1 SGHDT, CDR2 YYEEEE. CDR3 in DNA: TGTGCCAGCAGCTTGGAGGGGGAGGGCGGCAATCAGCCCCAGCATTTT. Its protein is CASSLEGEGGNQPQHF.

This chain uses TRBV9 with TRBJ1-3; the D gene is possibly TRBD1 (5 bases). The CDR3 loop spans 16 amino acids. Trimming pared 4 bases from V and 0 bases from J, leaving 14 bases between. Germline loops: CDR1 SGDLS, CDR2 YYNGEE. CDR3 sequence reads: CASSLGGPSSGNTIYF. The DNA for the CDR3 is TGTGCCAGCAGCCTTGGGGGACCCAGCTCTGGAAACACCATATATTTT. The variable domain in full, completed from reference TRBV9 and TRBJ1-3, reads DSGVTQTPKHLITATGQRVTLRCSPRSGDLSVYWYQQSLDQGLQFLIQYYNGEERAKGNILERFSAQQFPDLHSELNLSSLELGDSALYFCASSLGGPSSGNTIYFGEGSWLTVV.

This chain joins TRBV4-3 and TRBJ1-5; D is uncertain. Germline CDR1 is LGHNA and CDR2 is YSLEER. The CDR3 is made up of 15 amino acids. Trimming left V 0 bases short and J 5 bases short, with 11 bases between. The CDR3 protein is CASSQDAQAHQPQHF. CDR3 in DNA: TGCGCCAGCAGCCAAGATGCTCAGGCGCATCAGCCCCAGCATTTT.

This chain links TRBV19 with TRBJ1-2; D gene unclear. With 1 base removed from V and 2 bases from J, the gap between germline ends came to 11 bases. CDR1 is LNHDA, CDR2 SQIVND, per germline (reference sequence). The CDR3 is 15 amino acids. CDR3 amino acids: CASSIAGRKNYGYTF. The CDR3 region has the DNA TGTGCCAGTAGTATAGCCGGACGGAAAAACTATGGCTACACCTTC.

The chain joins TRBV29-1 to TRBJ2-7, with a possible D match to TRBD1 (5 bases). The germline V gene encodes CDR1 SQVTM and CDR2 ANQGSEA. The V gene lost 1 base and the J gene lost 0 bases, with 19 bases spanning the gap. This CDR3 has 17 residues. The CDR3 reads CSVEAIHRDDSSYEQYF. The DNA of the CDR3 is TGCAGCGTTGAAGCCATCCATAGAGACGACAGCTCCTACGAGCAGTACTTC.

The chain combines TRBV7-6 with TRBJ2-7, with D maybe TRBD2 (7 bases). The V gene lost 1 base and the J gene lost 1 base, with 14 bases spanning the gap. The CDR3 has 16 amino acids. Germline V gene sequence: CDR1 SGHVS, CDR2 FNYEAQ. CDR3 sequence (DNA): TGTGCCAGCAGCTTAGGGGGCGGGGGACAATCCTACGAGCAGTACTTC. Protein: CASSLGGGGQSYEQYF.

The rearrangement links TRBV6-5 to TRBJ1-6; D possibly corresponds to TRBD1 (6 bases). V lost 2 bases and J lost 6, with 11 bases in between. The CDR3 extends over 15 amino acids. Germline V gene sequence: CDR1 MNHEY, CDR2 SVGAGI. The CDR3 region has the DNA TGTGCCAGCAGTTACAACGGGGGCGGTAATTCACCCCTCCACTTT. As protein: CASSYNGGGNSPLHF.

The chain couples TRBV10-2 to TRBJ1-6; maybe TRBD1 (5 bases). V gave up 4 bases and J gave up 6 bases, with 7 bases separating them. CDR1 and CDR2 (germline): WSHSY, SAAADI. This CDR3 has 13 amino acids. In nucleotides, the CDR3 is TGCGCCAGCAGTGTTGACAGTAATTCACCCCTCCACTTT. Translating gives CASSVDSNSPLHF.

This clone was picked up one time. The V and J genes are TRBV7-9 and TRBJ2-3, with no clear D. V was clipped by 3 bases and J by 6 bases, with 4 bases between them. The CDR3 contains 11 residues. The germline V gene encodes CDR1 SEHNR and CDR2 FQNEAQ (reference sequence). CDR3 bases: TGTGCCAGCAGCTTCGGCGATACGCAGTATTTT. This translates into CASSFGDTQYF.

The chain joins TRBV9 to TRBJ1-5; 7 nucleotides align to TRBD1. Per germline, CDR1 SGDLS and CDR2 YYNGEE. V lost 3 bases to trimming and J lost 3 bases; unmatched junction nucleotides: 3. CDR3 length: 14 residues. The CDR3 loop is CASSGTGTNQPQHF. The CDR3 DNA sequence: TGTGCCAGCAGCGGGACAGGTACCAATCAGCCCCAGCATTTT.

The chain is built from TRBV2 and TRBJ2-3; 7 bases fit TRBD1. Germline CDR1 reads SNHLY; CDR2 reads FYNNEI. The length of the CDR3 is 15 residues. The J segment lost 2 bases and the V segment lost 6 bases, leaving 8 bases of the junction unmatched. CDR3 in amino acids: CASRGGPRYTDTQYF. The CDR3 DNA reads TGTGCCAGCAGAGGGGGCCCAAGATACACAGATACGCAGTATTTT.

This clone was detected ten times or more. J is TRBJ2-2 and V is TRBV5-8; D is uncertain. The V end was cut by 5 bases, the J end by 0 bases, with 11 bases between. This CDR3 contains 15 residues. Germline V CDR1 and CDR2: SGHTS, YDEGEE. In nucleotides, the CDR3 is TGTGCCAGCAGGCTCTACAGTGCGAACACCGGGGAGCTGTTTTTT. It encodes CASRLYSANTGELFF.

This chain joins TRBV11-2 and TRBJ1-6; D perhaps matches TRBD1 (6 bases). Germline V gene sequence: CDR1 SGHAT, CDR2 FQNNGV. The germline V and J ends were trimmed by 0 bases and 13 bases, with 16 bases remaining between them. CDR3 length: 15 amino acids. CDR3 sequence: CASSLDWSGVRPLHF. CDR3 coding DNA: TGTGCCAGCAGCTTAGATTGGTCAGGGGTGCGTCCCCTCCACTTT.

This clone was observed once. This CDR3 is CASSLGGVASPLHF. CDR3 nucleotides: TGTGCCAGCAGTTTGGGGGGAGTTGCTTCACCCCTCCACTTT. This rearrangement joins TRBV6-5 to TRBJ1-6; D might be TRBD1 (5 bases). CDR1 MNHEY and CDR2 SVGAGI come from the germline V gene. The CDR3 has 14 residues. V lost 4 bases and J lost 9, with 13 bases in between.

CDR3 residues: CASSAGDSGNTIYF. The CDR3 nucleotides read TGTGCCAGCAGCGCAGGAGACTCTGGAAACACCATATATTTT. This rearrangement joins TRBV9 to TRBJ1-3, with D unclear. The germline V gene has CDR1 SGDLS and CDR2 YYNGEE. There are 14 residues in the CDR3. V lost 3 bases to trimming and J lost 0 bases, with 7 bases between them. Drawing the rest from reference TRBV9 and TRBJ1-3, the complete variable domain is DSGVTQTPKHLITATGQRVTLRCSPRSGDLSVYWYQQSLDQGLQFLIQYYNGEERAKGNILERFSAQQFPDLHSELNLSSLELGDSALYFCASSAGDSGNTIYFGEGSWLTVV.

The chain combines TRBV19 with TRBJ2-7, with no clear D. The V end lost 5 bases, the J end lost 2 bases, and 10 bases lay between the germline ends. The CDR3 runs to 13 residues. Germline V lookup: CDR1 LNHDA, CDR2 SQIVND (reference sequence). CDR3 nucleotide sequence: TGTGCCAGTAGTTTTGGCCGCGCCTACGAGCAGTACTTC. It is translated as CASSFGRAYEQYF.

V is TRBV7-6 and J is TRBJ2-1; a weak D match, TRBD2 (5 bases). V was pared by 1 base and J by 1 base, with 8 bases between. This CDR3 is built from 15 residues. Looked up from germline, CDR1 is SGHVS and CDR2 is FNYEAQ. The CDR3 sequence: CASSLDAGSYNEQFF. The DNA for the CDR3 is TGTGCCAGCAGCTTAGATGCGGGTTCCTACAATGAGCAGTTCTTC.

This clone was detected only once. This rearrangement joins TRBV7-7 to TRBJ2-2; tentatively, D is TRBD1 or TRBD2 (6 bases each). The V and J ends lost 5 bases and 4 bases respectively, with 17 bases between them. In germline, CDR1 is SSHAT, CDR2 FNYEAQ (reference sequence). The CDR3 has 16 residues. The CDR3 nucleotides are TGTGCCAGCAGCCCATCTCGGGGGCGCATCACCGGGGAGCTGTTTTTT. Translating it yields CASSPSRGRITGELFF. The full variable domain, rest sourced from reference TRBV7-7 and TRBJ2-2, is GAGVSQSPRYKVTKRGQDVTLRCDPISSHATLYWYQQALGQGPEFLTYFNYEAQPDKSGLPSDRFSAERPEGSISTLTIQRTEQRDSAMYRCASSPSRGRITGELFFGEGSRLTVL.

The chain uses TRBV29-1 and TRBJ2-1; 8 nucleotides align to TRBD2. The CDR3 is made up of 15 amino acids. CDR1 and CDR2 from the germline V gene are SQVTM and ANQGSEA. Trimming cost V 6 bases and J 1 base; bases outside gene matches: 8. CDR3 nucleotide sequence: TGCAGCGTGGCTCCGGGACTAGGGTCCTACAATGAGCAGTTCTTC. This sequence encodes CSVAPGLGSYNEQFF.

The rearrangement uses TRBV7-8 and TRBJ1-6, with TRBD1 identical over 7 bases. In germline, CDR1 is SGHVS, CDR2 FQNEAQ. J lost 0 bases, V lost 4 bases, and 6 bases had no gene match. This CDR3 contains 17 residues. This CDR3 is CASSSNRGGSYNSPLHF. DNA of the CDR3: TGTGCCAGCAGCTCAAACAGGGGAGGCTCCTATAATTCACCCCTCCACTTT. Together with reference TRBV7-8 and TRBJ1-6, the CDR3 gives the full variable domain: GAGVSQSPRYKVAKRGQDVALRCDPISGHVSLFWYQQALGQGPEFLTYFQNEAQLDKSGLPSDRFFAERPEGSVSTLKIQRTQQEDSAVYLCASSSNRGGSYNSPLHFGNGTRLTVT.

V is TRBV7-9 and J is TRBJ1-1; the D is unclear. Germline V gene data show CDR1 as SEHNR and CDR2 as FQNEAQ (reference sequence). The germline V and J ends were trimmed by 5 bases and 1 base, with 5 bases remaining between them. There are 12 residues in the CDR3. CDR3 sequence reads: CASSQGNTEAFF. DNA of the CDR3: TGTGCCAGCAGCCAAGGGAACACTGAAGCTTTCTTT.

This rearrangement joins TRBV4-3 to TRBJ2-3; D perhaps matches TRBD2 (5 bases). Germline CDR1 LGHNA, CDR2 YSLEER. Trimming left V 0 bases short and J 7 bases short, with 14 bases between. The CDR3 spans 15 residues. CDR3 nucleotides: TGCGCCAGCAGCCAAGATCCGGCTAGCCTCTATACGCAGTATTTT. Amino acids: CASSQDPASLYTQYF.

This chain joins TRBV6-5 and TRBJ1-2, with D possibly matching TRBD1 (5 bases). From germline, CDR1 is MNHEY and CDR2 SVGAGI. The CDR3 has 14 amino acids. The ends were cut back, 6 bases at V and 5 bases at J, with 16 bases in the middle. The CDR3 nucleotides read TGTGCCAGCAGCTTGGGACCCGTTCTTTATGGCTACACCTTC. Encoded protein: CASSLGPVLYGYTF.

The chain combines TRBV4-3 with TRBJ1-5; 8 bases line up with TRBD1. J lost 6 bases, V lost 0 bases, and 7 bases had no gene match. The germline CDR1 and CDR2 sequences are LGHNA and YSLEER. The CDR3 covers 16 residues. The CDR3 DNA is TGCGCCAGCAGCCAAGATCGCCAGGGGGCGGGTCAGCCCCAGCATTTT. Translating gives CASSQDRQGAGQPQHF.

The chain joins TRBV7-3 to TRBJ2-1; TRBD1 matches 9 bases. With V trimmed by 3 bases and J by 7 bases, 1 base remained unmatched. This CDR3 is 13 amino acids long. CDR1 and CDR2 (germline): SGHTA, FQGTGA. The DNA of the CDR3 is TGTGCCAGCAGCTTCGGGACAGGGAATGAGCAGTTCTTC. This encodes CASSFGTGNEQFF.